A selection of T cell receptor beta chains follows, all from one sample in a study of PD-1 blockade in mismatch repair-deficient tumors. Profiling relied on immunoSEQ multiplex PCR, and the TCRdb table lists in-frame clones only, not all of them. The repertoire holds tens of thousands of clones, with more than 70% as singletons. Sequenced material: peripheral blood, taken 52 weeks after starting pembrolizumab. The receptors stem from an adult with mismatch repair-deficient cancer. CDR3s include the opening cysteine and the closing phenylalanine or tryptophan. The D gene is left open where the match is weak. Clone size is given for some rows only: seen once, a few or many times, or a class if the clone is expanded.

CDR3 DNA	CDR3 protein	clone size	J gene	D gene	V gene
TGTGCCAGCAGACCCATTTTGGACAGGGCCGGCAAAAACATTCAGTACTTC	CASRPILDRAGKNIQYF	NA	TRBJ2-4	TRBD1	TRBV11-2
TGTGCCAGTAGTATTGGGGACAGGGGATACCTGAGCTCCTACAATGAGCAGTTCTTC	CASSIGDRGYLSSYNEQFF	NA	TRBJ2-1	TRBD1	TRBV19
TGTGCCAGCAGTCCGACCCCGGGACTAGCGGAAGAGACCCAGTACTTC	CASSPTPGLAEETQYF	NA	TRBJ2-5	TRBD2	TRBV27
TGCGCCAGCAGTGAGGGGACAGGGGATTTTTGGTATGGCTACACCTTC	CASSEGTGDFWYGYTF	NA	TRBJ1-2	TRBD1	TRBV10-2
TGTGCCAGCAGTTTAGGGAACGAGCAGTACTTC	CASSLGNEQYF	NA	TRBJ2-7	NA	TRBV27
TGTGCCAGCAGTTACTCGGCGGGAGAGACCTACAATGAGCAGTTCTTC	CASSYSAGETYNEQFF	NA	TRBJ2-1	TRBD2	TRBV6-6
TGTGCCAGCTCACCACGACCGAGCTCCTACAATGAGCAGTTCTTC	CASSPRPSSYNEQFF	NA	TRBJ2-1	NA	TRBV18
TGTGCCAGCAGCGCCATCAGGGGGCCTTTGGGTGGGCAGTATTTT	CASSAIRGPLGGQYF	NA	TRBJ2-3	TRBD1	TRBV9
TGCGCCAGCAGCCAAGCACAGGGGGCTGGCACTGAAGCTTTCTTT	CASSQAQGAGTEAFF	NA	TRBJ1-1	TRBD1	TRBV4-1
TGTGCCAGCAGCTCTTATCCATTCGGTAAAGATTCCTACGAGCAGTACTTC	CASSSYPFGKDSYEQYF	once	TRBJ2-7	NA	TRBV5-4
TGTGCCTGGAATAGGGATGGAGAAAAACTGTTTTTT	CAWNRDGEKLFF	once	TRBJ1-4	NA	TRBV30
TGCGCCAGCAGCTTGGTTTTGGAAAAACATAATTCTGGGGCCAACGTCCTGACTTTC	CASSLVLEKHNSGANVLTF	NA	TRBJ2-6	NA	TRBV5-1
TGTGCCAGCAGCTTAGTTCCAGGTGGTCAGACCCAGTACTTC	CASSLVPGGQTQYF	NA	TRBJ2-5	NA	TRBV11-2
TGCGCCAGCAGCTTGTATGTGGGGGATACGCAGTATTTT	CASSLYVGDTQYF	NA	TRBJ2-3	NA	TRBV5-1
TGCGCCAGCAGCTTGCGGGCCGGGACCCTTTCTAGCTCTGGAAACACCATATATTTT	CASSLRAGTLSSSGNTIYF	NA	TRBJ1-3	NA	TRBV5-1
TGTGCCAGCAGTTTGGGGGCGGGAGGGCCGTTGTTCTCAGATACGCAGTATTTT	CASSLGAGGPLFSDTQYF	NA	TRBJ2-3	TRBD2	TRBV27
TGTGCCAGCAGCGTAGGCGACAGCCTTATCTACGAGCAGTACTTC	CASSVGDSLIYEQYF	NA	TRBJ2-7	NA	TRBV9
TGTGCCAGTAGTATTAGTCGGGACTCCTACAATGAGCAGTTCTTC	CASSISRDSYNEQFF	NA	TRBJ2-1	NA	TRBV19
TGTGCCAGCAGGCTAAAATACCTGGACAGGGGAAGTTCCTACGAGCAGTACTTC	CASRLKYLDRGSSYEQYF	NA	TRBJ2-7	TRBD1	TRBV11-3
TGTGCCAGCAGTTTAGGGGGGGAAGCTTTCTTT	CASSLGGEAFF	few	TRBJ1-1	NA	TRBV27
TGTGCCAGCAGCTTAGGGACAGGACAGTATGGCTACACCTTC	CASSLGTGQYGYTF	few	TRBJ1-2	TRBD1	TRBV7-9
TGTGCCAGTAGTCTCCTTCCCGACCTAGCTAAGGCAGATACGCAGTATTTT	CASSLLPDLAKADTQYF	NA	TRBJ2-3	NA	TRBV19
TGTGCTAGTGGTTTGACCCGGGACCCTGGGGAGCTGTTTTTT	CASGLTRDPGELFF	NA	TRBJ2-2	NA	TRBV12-5
TGTGCCAGCAGCCAGGGACTGAATAATCCCTACGAGCAGTACTTC	CASSQGLNNPYEQYF	NA	TRBJ2-7	NA	TRBV7-6
TGTGCCAGCAGCCGCACCCACCAGGGGCTGGAGCAGTTCTTC	CASSRTHQGLEQFF	NA	TRBJ2-1	NA	TRBV7-9
TGTGCCAGCAGTGAGGTCGGGGGACGGGAGCAGTACTTC	CASSEVGGREQYF	NA	TRBJ2-7	NA	TRBV6-4
TGCGCCAGCAGCTTGGGCGCTAGCGGGAGCTCAGAGCAGTACTTC	CASSLGASGSSEQYF	NA	TRBJ2-7	TRBD2	TRBV5-1
TGTGCCAGCTCACCTTTAGGTAACACTGAAGCTTTCTTT	CASSPLGNTEAFF	NA	TRBJ1-1	NA	TRBV18
TGTGCCAGCAGTGAACTTCCTTACCCCTACGAGCAGTACTTC	CASSELPYPYEQYF	few	TRBJ2-7	NA	TRBV2
TGTGCCAGCAGTTACTCGCAGGGTAATCAGCCCCAGCATTTT	CASSYSQGNQPQHF	few	TRBJ1-5	NA	TRBV6-6
TGTGCCAGCAGCTTGAGTTCGACTAGCGGGAGGGCCGGGGAGCTGTTTTTT	CASSLSSTSGRAGELFF	NA	TRBJ2-2	TRBD2	TRBV5-6
TGTGCCAGTGGACAGGGGGTGGCTCAGCCCCAGCATTTT	CASGQGVAQPQHF	once	TRBJ1-5	TRBD1	TRBV27